The T cell receptor (beta chain) described here comes from a study of shared clonotypes between healthy human individuals. Note on this clone: Its cognate antigen is unknown. Other DNA variants within this sample encode the same CDR3.

Regarding the study as a whole: Estimated richness was generally greater in naive than memory subsets. Several donors held roughly 5% of naive CD4 clonotypes in common.

TCRdb's copy holds only in-frame clones and misses some; the assay was immunoSEQ multiplex PCR. The data hold 600,000 to 750,000 clones, with 72% observed a single time. This receptor was identified in a woman aged 30 to 39 in good health. Material: memory CD4+ T cells sorted from blood. The subset denotes: CD45RA-negative fraction.

The CDR3 is CASSQEGRDPYNEQFF. The CDR3, as DNA: TGCGCCAGCAGCCAAGAGGGCAGGGACCCCTACAATGAGCAGTTCTTC. This sequence joins TRBV4-1 and TRBJ2-1; D possibly matches TRBD1 or TRBD2 (5 bases each). The CDR3 is 16 amino acids. V dropped 0 bases and J dropped 2 bases, with 11 bases sitting between them. Germline assignment: CDR1 MGHRA and CDR2 YSYEKL.